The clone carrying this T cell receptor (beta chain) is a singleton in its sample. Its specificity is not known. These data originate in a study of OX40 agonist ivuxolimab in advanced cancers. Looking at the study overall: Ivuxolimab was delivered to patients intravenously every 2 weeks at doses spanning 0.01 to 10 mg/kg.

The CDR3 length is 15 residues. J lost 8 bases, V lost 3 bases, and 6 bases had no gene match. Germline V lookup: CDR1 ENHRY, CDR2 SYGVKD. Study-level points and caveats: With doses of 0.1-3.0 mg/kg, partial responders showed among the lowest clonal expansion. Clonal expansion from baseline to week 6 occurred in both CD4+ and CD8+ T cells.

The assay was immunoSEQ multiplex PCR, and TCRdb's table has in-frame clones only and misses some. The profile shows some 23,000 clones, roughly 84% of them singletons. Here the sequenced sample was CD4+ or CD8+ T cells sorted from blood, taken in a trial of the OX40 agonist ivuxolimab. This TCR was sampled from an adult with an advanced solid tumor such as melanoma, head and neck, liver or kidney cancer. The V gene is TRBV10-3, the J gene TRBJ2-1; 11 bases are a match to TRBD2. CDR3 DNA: TGTGCCATCAGTGATTTAGCGGGGGGGTATGATGAGCAGTTCTTC. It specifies CAISDLAGGYDEQFF.